This TCR beta chain was recovered during a study of blood T cell repertoires in COVID-19. The germline CDR1 and CDR2 sequences are MNHEY and SVGAGI. The V end lost 0 bases, the J end lost 5 bases, and 16 bases lay between the germline ends. The CDR3 spans 16 residues. Using immunoSEQ multiplex PCR, the repertoire was profiled, and TCRdb retains in-frame clones only, with some absent. The data show around 220,000 clones, about nine tenths seen once. The chain links TRBV6-5 to TRBJ1-2; D unclear. The sequence came from a man between 50 and 59 years old with acute or convalescent COVID-19. The source material was peripheral blood. CDR3: CASSYSRDGLKYGYTF. CDR3 sequence (DNA): TGTGCCAGCAGTTACTCGAGAGACGGACTAAAGTATGGCTACACCTTC.